These T cell receptor beta chains were read from a single sample in a study of cytomegalovirus exposure and HLA in healthy donors. Clones were read by immunoSEQ multiplex PCR, and TCRdb kept only the in-frame ones, dropping some. The profile covers under 250,000 clones, with roughly 80% appearing a single time and roughly 5.7% taken by the ten largest. The sample was PBMCs. Source of these receptors: a woman younger than 30 in good health and CMV-seronegative. Both conserved end residues are part of each CDR3. D genes are given only for firm matches. Only some rows state a clone size, as once, few, many or a class for expanded clones.

J gene,V gene,D gene,clone size,CDR3 length,CDR3 DNA,CDR3 protein
TRBJ2-2,TRBV27,-,once,21,TGTGCCAGCAGTTTATTTGCTTTGGAGGTGGGTCGAGACTCTAACACCGGGGAGCTGTTTTTT,CASSLFALEVGRDSNTGELFF
TRBJ2-2,TRBV9,-,-,17,TGTGCCAGCAGCCTTCATAGTGGCAGCGAGGTCACCGGGGAGCTGTTTTTT,CASSLHSGSEVTGELFF
TRBJ1-3,TRBV4-1,-,-,16,TGCGCCAGCAGCCAACCGTCGACATTCTCTGGAAACACCATATATTTT,CASSQPSTFSGNTIYF
TRBJ2-5,TRBV6-1,-,-,13,TGTGCCAGCAGTGGGGTATACTCTGAGGGCCAGTACTTC,CASSGVYSEGQYF
TRBJ1-5,TRBV7-2,-,-,12,TGTGCCAGCAGCTCCTCGGGTCAGCCCCAGCATTTT,CASSSSGQPQHF
TRBJ1-2,TRBV7-9,TRBD1,-,15,TGTGCCAGCAGCACCACGACAGGGACGAACTATGGCTACACCTTC,CASSTTTGTNYGYTF
TRBJ2-2,TRBV28,-,few,13,TGTGCCAGCAGCCTGACTAGCACCGGGGAGCTGTTTTTT,CASSLTSTGELFF
TRBJ1-5,TRBV28,TRBD1,-,15,TGTGCCAGCAGCCCTTGGGACAGTGGTTCTCAGCCCCAGCATTTT,CASSPWDSGSQPQHF
TRBJ2-1,TRBV2,TRBD2,-,15,TGTGCCAGCAGTGAGTCAGGACTAGCGGGACGAGGGGAGTTCTTC,CASSESGLAGRGEFF
TRBJ1-1,TRBV6-6,-,-,15,TGTGCCAGCAGTTACGTTATGGGAACGAACACTGAAGCTTTCTTT,CASSYVMGTNTEAFF
TRBJ2-3,TRBV5-4,TRBD2,-,17,TGTGCCAGCAGCTCGGGACTAGCGGGGGTCCTAACAGATAAGCAGTATTTT,CASSSGLAGVLTDKQYF
TRBJ1-1,TRBV13,-,-,13,TGTGCCAGCAGCTTCAGGCGGAACACTGAAGCTTTCTTT,CASSFRRNTEAFF
TRBJ2-2,TRBV5-1,TRBD1,-,16,TGCGCCAGCAGCCTGGGCCAGGGGGCGCGAACCGGGGAGCTGTTTTTT,CASSLGQGARTGELFF
TRBJ1-2,TRBV5-4,TRBD1,once,14,TGTGCCAGCAGCTACTCCGGGACAGGGAGAGGCTACACCTTC,CASSYSGTGRGYTF
TRBJ1-1,TRBV2,TRBD1,-,15,TGTGCCAGCAGTGCGGGACAGGGGGTATACACTGAAGCTTTCTTT,CASSAGQGVYTEAFF
TRBJ1-4,TRBV5-4,-,-,13,TGTGCCAGCAGCTTGTACCAAGTTGAAAAACTGTTTTTT,CASSLYQVEKLFF
TRBJ1-6,TRBV5-1,TRBD1,-,14,TGCGCCAGCGGACAGGGAGTGGGCAATTCACCCCTCCACTTT,CASGQGVGNSPLHF
TRBJ1-2,TRBV7-9,-,-,13,TGTGCCAGCAGCTTCTCAGGGAACTATGGCTACACCTTC,CASSFSGNYGYTF
TRBJ2-5,TRBV18,TRBD2,-,18,TGTGCCAGCTCACCAACGATTATGACTAGCGGGGGCGAAGAGACCCAGTACTTC,CASSPTIMTSGGEETQYF
TRBJ1-4,TRBV2,-,once,15,TGTGCCAGCAGTGATTACAGGGTTACTAATGAAAAACTGTTTTTT,CASSDYRVTNEKLFF
TRBJ2-6,TRBV27,TRBD2,-,21,TGTGCCAGCAGTTTAAGCCTAGCGGGAGTGAACCCCTACTCTGGGGCCAACGTCCTGACTTTC,CASSLSLAGVNPYSGANVLTF
TRBJ1-1,TRBV28,-,-,13,TGTGCCAGCAGTTTAAGGAGGACCGGGGCAGCTTTCTTT,CASSLRRTGAAFF
TRBJ2-1,TRBV9,-,once,15,TGTGCCAGCAGCGTAGCTACGAGCTCCTACAATGAGCAGTTCTTC,CASSVATSSYNEQFF
TRBJ2-7,TRBV4-1,-,-,14,TGCGCCAGCAGCCTTCGGACGGCCTCCTTCGAGCAGTACTTC,CASSLRTASFEQYF
TRBJ2-4,TRBV7-3,-,-,15,TGTGCCTGTCCGGCCGGGGGCAAGGCCAAAAACATTCAGTACTTC,CACPAGGKAKNIQYF
TRBJ2-3,TRBV11-3,-,-,13,TGTGCCAGCAGCTCCCTAGCCACAGATACGCAGTATTTT,CASSSLATDTQYF
TRBJ2-3,TRBV7-9,-,once,16,TGTGCCAGCAGCTTGTTCCCGGATACTAGCACAGATACGCAGTATTTT,CASSLFPDTSTDTQYF
TRBJ1-2,TRBV5-1,-,-,17,TGCGCCAGCAGCTTGGATATCTCAGGCGCCAATCAATATGGCTACACCTTC,CASSLDISGANQYGYTF
TRBJ1-1,TRBV5-4,-,-,15,TGTGCCAGCAGCGACACCGGGACATCGAACACTGAAGCTTTCTTT,CASSDTGTSNTEAFF
TRBJ1-2,TRBV5-6,TRBD1,few,15,TGTGCCAGCAGCTTGTTCCGGGACAGATTCTATGGCTACACCTTC,CASSLFRDRFYGYTF
TRBJ2-3,TRBV12-5,-,-,13,TGTGCTAGTGGTTTGGCCCCCCCGGATACGCAGTATTTT,CASGLAPPDTQYF
TRBJ2-7,TRBV6-5,-,few,14,TGTGCCAGCTCGGGTCCTGGGAAGGTGTACGAGCAGTACTTC,CASSGPGKVYEQYF
TRBJ1-1,TRBV5-6,-,-,15,TGTGCCAGCAGCTCCTCAGACAAATTGAACACTGAAGCTTTCTTT,CASSSSDKLNTEAFF
TRBJ2-7,TRBV7-6,TRBD1,few,17,TGTGCCAGCAGCTTGGGACCTTATCACAGGGGCGGCTACGAGCAGTACTTC,CASSLGPYHRGGYEQYF
TRBJ2-1,TRBV5-6,TRBD1,-,16,TGTGCCAGCAGCTTGGGGTGGGACAGGTCCTACAATGAGCAGTTCTTC,CASSLGWDRSYNEQFF
TRBJ1-2,TRBV5-1,-,-,14,TGCGCCAGCAGCTTGGTTGGCACCGGACATGGCTACACCTTC,CASSLVGTGHGYTF
TRBJ2-2,TRBV30,-,many,11,TGTGCCTGGAGAGTCACCGGGGAGCTGTTTTTT,CAWRVTGELFF
TRBJ2-3,TRBV11-3,TRBD2,-,15,TGTGCCAGCAGCCAGCGGGGAACTAGCACAGATACGCAGTATTTT,CASSQRGTSTDTQYF
TRBJ1-1,TRBV5-1,-,-,16,TGCGCCAGCAGCTTGGATCGTGGGGGAACGGTGACTGAAGCTTTCTTT,CASSLDRGGTVTEAFF
TRBJ1-4,TRBV6-1,-,-,14,TGTGCCAGCAGCCTCGCCGGCAACTCTGAAAAACTGTTTTTT,CASSLAGNSEKLFF
TRBJ2-5,TRBV11-2,-,-,14,TGTGCCAGCAGCTCCAGACAGGAGCAAGAGACCCAGTACTTC,CASSSRQEQETQYF
TRBJ1-2,TRBV7-9,-,-,18,TGTGCCAGCAGTTTAACCCTACAGAGTACCAAAGCTAACTATGGCTACACCTTC,CASSLTLQSTKANYGYTF
TRBJ1-2,TRBV19,-,-,14,TGTGCCAGTAGTCTCCTTGGGGTTTCGTTGGAATACACCTTC,CASSLLGVSLEYTF
TRBJ2-7,TRBV28,TRBD1,-,15,TGTGCCAGCAGTTCCTCCCGACAGGGGGCGAGCGAGCAGTACTTC,CASSSSRQGASEQYF
TRBJ2-7,TRBV28,TRBD1,-,15,TGTGCCAGCAGACGGGGACAGTTGGGCTCCTACGAGCAGTACTTC,CASRRGQLGSYEQYF
TRBJ2-7,TRBV19,-,-,13,TGTGCCAGTAGTATAGGCAACGTCGGGGGGCAGTACTTC,CASSIGNVGGQYF
TRBJ1-1,TRBV5-1,-,-,13,TGCGCCAGCAAGGACAGCCTGAACACTGAAGCTTTCTTT,CASKDSLNTEAFF
TRBJ1-1,TRBV6-1,-,-,15,TGTGCCAGCAGTGACAAGGGGCGGGGGAGGACTGAAGCTTTCTTT,CASSDKGRGRTEAFF
TRBJ2-6,TRBV6-6,-,-,15,TGTGCCAGCAGCCAACAGATGTCTGGGGCCAACGTCCTGACTTTC,CASSQQMSGANVLTF
TRBJ2-1,TRBV28,TRBD2,-,16,TGTGCCAGCAGCTCCCCAGGGACTAGACAGTACAATGAGCAGTTCTTC,CASSSPGTRQYNEQFF